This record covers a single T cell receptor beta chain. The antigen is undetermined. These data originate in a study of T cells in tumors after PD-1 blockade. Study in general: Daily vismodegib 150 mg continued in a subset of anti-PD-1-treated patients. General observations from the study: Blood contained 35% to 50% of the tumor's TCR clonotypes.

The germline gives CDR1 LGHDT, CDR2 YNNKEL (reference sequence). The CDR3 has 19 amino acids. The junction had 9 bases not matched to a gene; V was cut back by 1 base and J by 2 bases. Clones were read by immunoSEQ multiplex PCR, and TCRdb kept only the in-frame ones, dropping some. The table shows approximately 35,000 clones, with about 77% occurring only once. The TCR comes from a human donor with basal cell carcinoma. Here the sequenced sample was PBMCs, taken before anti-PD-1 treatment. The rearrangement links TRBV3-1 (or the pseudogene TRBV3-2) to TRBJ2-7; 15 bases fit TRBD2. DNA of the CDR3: TGTGCCAGCAGCCAAGGGACCCCGGGACTAGCGGGGGGAACCTACGAGCAGTACTTC. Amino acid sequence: CASSQGTPGLAGGTYEQYF.